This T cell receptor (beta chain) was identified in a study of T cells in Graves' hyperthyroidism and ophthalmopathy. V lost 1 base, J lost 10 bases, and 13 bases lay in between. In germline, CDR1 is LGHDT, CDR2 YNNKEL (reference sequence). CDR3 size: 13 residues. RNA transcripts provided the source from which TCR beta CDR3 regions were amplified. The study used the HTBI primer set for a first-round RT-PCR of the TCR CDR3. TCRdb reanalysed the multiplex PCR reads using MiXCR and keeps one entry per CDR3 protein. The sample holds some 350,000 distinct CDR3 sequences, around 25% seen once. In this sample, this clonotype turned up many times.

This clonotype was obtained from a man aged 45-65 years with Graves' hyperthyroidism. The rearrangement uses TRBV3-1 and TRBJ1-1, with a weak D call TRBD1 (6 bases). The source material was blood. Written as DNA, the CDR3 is TGTGCCAGCAGCCAAGGGTCAGGGGTCGGAGCTTTCTTT. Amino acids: CASSQGSGVGAFF. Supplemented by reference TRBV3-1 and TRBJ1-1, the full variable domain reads DTAVSQTPKYLVTQMGNDKSIKCEQNLGHDTMYWYKQDSKKFLKIMFSYNNKELIINETVPNRFSPKSPDKAHLNLHINSLELGDSAVYFCASSQGSGVGAFFGQGTRLTVV.